Sequencing of this TCR beta chain was carried out in a study of Graves' ophthalmopathy and Graves' hyperthyroidism. This clonotype has ten or more counts. What it binds is unknown. The CDR3 covers 13 residues. Germline V gene data show CDR1 as MNHEY and CDR2 as SMNVEV (reference sequence). Trimming removed 2 bases from V and 4 bases from J, with 8 bases in between. RNA transcripts provided the template for amplifying TCR beta CDR3 regions. The first round was an RT-PCR with HTBI primers, and the second round was a multiplex PCR. One entry per CDR3 protein, called by TCRdb with MiXCR from the multiplex PCR reads. Of around 340,000 distinct CDR3 sequences in the sample, roughly a sixth were seen once. The study's findings and limits: A model of 13 signatures distinguished ophthalmopathy from stable hyperthyroidism at around 90% sensitivity and 81.08% specificity.

The source material was peripheral blood. The chain recombines TRBV27 with TRBJ1-1, with a possible D match to TRBD1 (6 bases). This sequence originates from an adult man with Graves' ophthalmopathy. This chain's CDR3 is CASSLNRATEAFF. The CDR3 DNA is TGTGCCAGCAGTTTAAACAGGGCCACTGAAGCTTTCTTT.